One sample yielded the 6 T cell receptor beta chains listed below, sequenced in a study of control samples from healthy donors and cancer patients. Using immunoSEQ multiplex PCR, the repertoire was profiled, and TCRdb retains in-frame clones only, with some absent. The profile shows 130,000 or so clones, about 83% of them singletons. Sequencing was carried out using blood. The origin of the receptors is a young man in good health.

This rearrangement joins TRBV5-6 to TRBJ2-1; 8 bases agree with TRBD2. Germline V gene sequence: CDR1 SGHDT, CDR2 YYEEEE. The length of the CDR3 is 16 residues. V shed 0 bases, J shed 10 bases, and the junction held 12 bases outside the gene matches. The CDR3 region is CASSLDGAGDPREQFF. DNA of the CDR3: TGTGCCAGCAGCTTGGATGGAGCGGGGGATCCTAGGGAGCAGTTCTTC.

The chain links TRBV10-3 to TRBJ1-6; TRBD1 matches at 11 bases. The V gene's germline CDR1 is ENHRY and CDR2 SYGVKD. Germline trimming cut 9 bases from V and 6 bases from J; bases unmatched to any gene: 4. The CDR3 loop spans 14 amino acids. In nucleotides, the CDR3 is TGTGCCATAGAGGACAGGGGGCTTAATTCACCCCTCCACTTT. Translation gives CAIEDRGLNSPLHF.

The chain couples TRBV20-1 to TRBJ1-2; no firm D call. This CDR3 region has 9 residues. The V gene's germline CDR1 is DFQATT and CDR2 SNEGSKA (reference sequence). The V end lost 3 bases, the J end lost 7 bases, and 3 bases lay between the germline ends. CDR3 coding DNA: TGCAGTGCTAGGTTTGGCTACACCTTC. Translating gives CSARFGYTF.

The CDR3, as DNA: TGTGCCAGCAGCGCTTCCGGGACAGGGGGTAATCAGCCCCAGCATTTT. It specifies CASSASGTGGNQPQHF. The J gene is TRBJ1-5, the V gene TRBV3-1 (or the pseudogene TRBV3-2); 11 bases line up with TRBD1. J gave up 4 bases and V 5 bases, and 7 bases lay outside the gene matches. Germline V gives CDR1 LGHDT, CDR2 YNNKEL (reference sequence). The CDR3 totals 16 residues.

The chain links TRBV5-1 to TRBJ2-2; TRBD1 matches at 9 bases. J gave up 7 bases and V 6 bases, and 7 bases lay outside the gene matches. The CDR3 loop spans 14 amino acids. Looked up from germline, CDR1 is SGHRS and CDR2 is YFSETQ. Here the CDR3 DNA reads TGCGCCAGCACAAGGGACAGGGTTGACGGGGAGCTGTTTTTT. Residues: CASTRDRVDGELFF.

The genes are TRBV30 and TRBJ2-7; D gene ambiguous. V lost 2 bases and J lost 7, with 15 bases in between. Germline CDR1 reads GTSNPN; CDR2 reads SVGIG (reference sequence). The CDR3 contains 13 residues. CDR3 sequence reads: CAWSPDRMGEQYV. CDR3 sequence (DNA): TGTGCCTGGAGTCCAGACCGAATGGGTGAGCAGTACGTC.